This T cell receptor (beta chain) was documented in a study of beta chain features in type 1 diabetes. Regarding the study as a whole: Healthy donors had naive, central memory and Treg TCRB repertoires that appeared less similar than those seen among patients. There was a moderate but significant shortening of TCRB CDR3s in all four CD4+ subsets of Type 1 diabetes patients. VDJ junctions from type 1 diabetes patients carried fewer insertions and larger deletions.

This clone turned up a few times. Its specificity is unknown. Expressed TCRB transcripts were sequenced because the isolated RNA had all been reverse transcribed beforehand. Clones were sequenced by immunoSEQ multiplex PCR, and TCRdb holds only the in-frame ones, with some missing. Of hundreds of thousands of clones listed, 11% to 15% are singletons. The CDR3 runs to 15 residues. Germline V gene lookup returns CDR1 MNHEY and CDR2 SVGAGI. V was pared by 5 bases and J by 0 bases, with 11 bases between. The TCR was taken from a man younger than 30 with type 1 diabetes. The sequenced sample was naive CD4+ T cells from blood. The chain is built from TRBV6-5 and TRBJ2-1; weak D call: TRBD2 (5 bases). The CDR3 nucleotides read TGTGCCAGCAGTCTCGGGGTAGACTCCTACAATGAGCAGTTCTTC. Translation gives CASSLGVDSYNEQFF.